The 14 T cell receptor beta chains below were found in one sample sequenced in a study of technical replicates of blood from a few donors (TCRdb year 2017). Libraries were built with the immunoSEQ multiplex PCR assay. This immuneACCESS table, as held by TCRdb, lists in-frame sequences with V and J called but not all clones. Of the missing ones, under half trace to an unresolved V gene in checked studies; the others have no known cause. This sample has more than 65,000 clones in its table, and 91% of those were observed once. The ten top clones hold 0.39% of the sample. The sequencing input was T cells isolated from PBMCs. These receptors came from a human donor in good health.

In DNA form, the CDR3 reads TGCAGCGTTGGAGGGGGGAACACTGAAGCTTTCTTT. It codes for CSVGGGNTEAFF. The chain uses TRBV29-1 and TRBJ1-1; tentative D call: TRBD1 (6 bases). Germline V gives CDR1 SQVTM, CDR2 ANQGSEA. Trimming removed 4 bases from V and 1 base from J, with 7 bases in between. The CDR3 consists of 12 residues.

The chain recombines TRBV6-5 with TRBJ1-5; D ambiguous. V was clipped by 1 base and J by 5 bases, with 9 bases between them. CDR1 and CDR2 from the germline V gene are MNHEY and SVGAGI. The CDR3 totals 14 residues. CDR3 sequence reads: CASSYLSTDQPQHF. CDR3 nucleotides: TGTGCCAGCAGTTACTTGTCCACAGATCAGCCCCAGCATTTT.

This chain uses TRBV4-3 with TRBJ2-7; TRBD2 matches 12 bases. Losses at the gene ends were 1 base for V and 0 bases for J; bases not matched to a gene: 4. The CDR3 covers 17 residues. CDR1 and CDR2 from the germline V gene are LGHNA and YSLEER. The DNA of the CDR3 is TGCGCCAGCAGCCAAGTACTAGCGGGAGGTATCTCCTACGAGCAGTACTTC. It yields the protein CASSQVLAGGISYEQYF.

The chain joins TRBV30 to TRBJ2-3; a weak D match, TRBD2 (6 bases). Germline CDR1 and CDR2: GTSNPN and SVGIG (reference sequence). The CDR3 is made up of 14 amino acids. V was clipped by 5 bases and J by 0 bases, with 12 bases between them. The CDR3 protein is CAWGTGPSTDTQYF. The CDR3 DNA reads TGTGCCTGGGGGACTGGACCAAGCACAGATACGCAGTATTTT.

V and J are TRBV6-5 and TRBJ1-1, with D unresolved. V was pared by 0 bases and J by 0 bases, with 8 bases between. This CDR3 has 15 amino acids. Per germline, CDR1 MNHEY and CDR2 SVGAGI. For the CDR3, the DNA is TGTGCCAGCAGTTACTCGAATAACATGAACACTGAAGCTTTCTTT. Encoded protein: CASSYSNNMNTEAFF.

V is TRBV5-3 and J is TRBJ1-4; TRBD1 matches at 7 bases. TRBV5-3 is marked as an open reading frame, function uncertain. Trimming at V came to 3 bases and at J to 8 bases, leaving 1 base not matched to a gene. There are 12 residues in the CDR3. CDR3 loop: CARSSRGEKLFF. DNA of the CDR3: TGTGCCAGAAGCTCCAGGGGGGAAAAACTGTTTTTT.

V and J are TRBV7-3 and TRBJ2-7; D may be TRBD1 (5 bases). This CDR3 has 15 amino acids. Germline V gene data show CDR1 as SGHTA and CDR2 as FQGTGA. V lost 1 base, J lost 1 base, and 11 bases lay in between. The CDR3 reads CASSLKGQGSYEQYF. The DNA for the CDR3 is TGTGCCAGCAGCTTAAAAGGGCAGGGATCCTACGAGCAGTACTTC.

The gene calls are TRBV18 and TRBJ1-2, with TRBD1 as a possible D gene (5 bases). Germline V lookup: CDR1 KGHSH, CDR2 LQKENI. This CDR3 has 14 amino acids. Trimming left V 3 bases short and J 8 bases short, with 16 bases between. The CDR3 DNA reads as TGTGCCAGCTCACCGGATGGACAAGTTAACGGCTACACCTTC. This gives the protein CASSPDGQVNGYTF.

This clone was found once. This rearrangement joins TRBV5-1 to TRBJ2-1; 12 bases line up with TRBD2. The CDR3 spans 19 residues. Germline CDR1 and CDR2: SGHRS and YFSETQ. V trimming: 1 base; J trimming: 8 bases; junction bases outside the gene matches: 16. For the CDR3, the DNA is TGCGCCAGCAGCTTGACGTCTAGCGGGAGGGCCTTGATTTGGGATGAGCAGTTCTTC. Its translation is CASSLTSSGRALIWDEQFF.

The rearrangement joins TRBV9 to TRBJ1-1; 8 nucleotides match TRBD1. Trimming removed 3 bases from V and 0 bases from J; junction bases left unmatched: 4. The CDR3 runs to 15 residues. The germline V gene encodes CDR1 SGDLS and CDR2 YYNGEE. CDR3 protein: CASSGRTGLNTEAFF. CDR3 DNA: TGTGCCAGCAGCGGTCGGACAGGGTTGAACACTGAAGCTTTCTTT.

In its sample, this clone was seen a few times. This sequence joins TRBV29-1 and TRBJ2-1, with a weak D call TRBD2 (6 bases). Germline CDR1 SQVTM, CDR2 ANQGSEA. V lost 4 bases to trimming and J lost 4 bases, with 11 bases between them. This CDR3 has 13 amino acids. The CDR3: CSVALGGYNEQFF. The CDR3 DNA sequence: TGCAGCGTTGCGCTTGGAGGGTACAATGAGCAGTTCTTC.

This clone was counted only a few times. J is TRBJ1-1 and V is TRBV7-9; the D is unclear. Germline values: CDR1 SEHNR, CDR2 FQNEAQ (reference sequence). V lost 3 bases and J lost 5, with 7 bases in between. CDR3 size: 12 residues. The CDR3 protein is CASSFRRTEAFF. The CDR3 DNA reads TGTGCCAGCAGCTTTAGGAGGACTGAAGCTTTCTTT.

The chain has TRBV4-1 and TRBJ2-1; no reliable D call. The CDR3 spans 15 residues. Trimming took 1 base from V and 0 from J, leaving 7 bases between them. The germline V gene encodes CDR1 MGHRA and CDR2 YSYEKL. The CDR3 sequence: CASSQVGGSYNEQFF. The DNA for the CDR3 is TGCGCCAGCAGCCAAGTCGGCGGCTCCTACAATGAGCAGTTCTTC.

The rearrangement uses TRBV7-9 and TRBJ2-5; TRBD2 agrees at 11 bases. Looked up from germline, CDR1 is SEHNR and CDR2 is FQNEAQ (reference sequence). V gave up 7 bases and J gave up 1 base; unmatched junction bases: 5. The CDR3 has 15 amino acids. CDR3 sequence: CASNPSGRSQETQYF. DNA for the CDR3: TGTGCCAGCAACCCTAGCGGGAGGAGCCAAGAGACCCAGTACTTC.